This T cell receptor beta chain was captured in a study of cytomegalovirus exposure and HLA in healthy donors. Use of 60 Vbeta and 13 Jbeta primers characterized the PCR. This table comes from immunoSEQ multiplex PCR, and its TCRdb copy is limited to in-frame clones, with some not included. The sample holds more than 75,000 clones, roughly three quarters seen once. This CDR3 has 15 residues. CDR1 is LGHNA, CDR2 YNFKEQ, per germline. V lost 4 bases to trimming and J lost 4 bases, with 13 bases between them. This clone was picked up a small number of times. The V gene is TRBV4-2, the J gene TRBJ1-4; the D is unclear. The sequenced sample consisted of PBMCs. This TCR came from a woman aged 35 to 49 in good health and CMV-seropositive. For the CDR3, the DNA is TGTGCCAGCAGCCCAGGCGCAGGCCGTAATGAAAAACTGTTTTTT. As protein: CASSPGAGRNEKLFF.